These 4 T cell receptor beta chains came from one sample sequenced in a study of beta chain features in type 1 diabetes. Every bit of the isolated RNA underwent reverse transcription, so sequencing read expressed TCRB transcripts. Profiled with immunoSEQ multiplex PCR; TCRdb holds only in-frame clones, not every one. The profile shows roughly 150,000 clones, about 8.1% of them singletons. Sequenced material: central memory CD4+ T cells from blood. The receptors here all came from a man between 18 and 35 years old in good health.

This clone was seen more than once but under ten times. The J gene is TRBJ2-3, the V gene TRBV11-2, with D possibly matching TRBD2 (7 bases). Germline V gene sequence: CDR1 SGHAT, CDR2 FQNNGV. The CDR3 spans 16 residues. With 0 bases removed from V and 6 bases from J, the gap between germline ends came to 16 bases. CDR3 residues: CASSLDSGQGPDTQYF. In DNA form, the CDR3 reads TGTGCCAGCAGCTTAGATAGCGGGCAGGGGCCTGATACGCAGTATTTT.

This clone was observed many times. The V call is TRBV28, the J call TRBJ2-3, with no clear D. Germline CDR1 and CDR2: MDHEN and SYDVKM. Trimming left V 5 bases short and J 5 bases short, with 11 bases between. This CDR3 comprises 13 residues. In DNA form, the CDR3 reads TGTGCCAGCAGTCCAGGATTTGGAGATACGCAGTATTTT. It translates to CASSPGFGDTQYF.

This clone was seen a few times. V usage is TRBV6-5 and J usage is TRBJ2-5, with a possible D match to TRBD2 (5 bases). This CDR3 comprises 16 residues. Germline V gives CDR1 MNHEY, CDR2 SVGAGI. V gave up 0 bases and J gave up 5 bases, with 16 bases separating them. This CDR3 reads CASSYSYLGGGETQYF. DNA of the CDR3: TGTGCCAGCAGTTACTCTTATCTTGGCGGCGGGGAGACCCAGTACTTC.

The chain uses TRBV7-3 and TRBJ2-3; TRBD1 might be the D (5 bases). This CDR3 comprises 16 residues. The V and J ends lost 1 base and 3 bases respectively, with 14 bases between them. The germline CDR1 and CDR2 sequences are SGHTA and FQGTGA. CDR3 coding DNA: TGTGCCAGCAGCTTAAACCAGGGTGGATTGACAGATACGCAGTATTTT. Amino acids: CASSLNQGGLTDTQYF.